This is a list of T cell receptor beta chains from one sample in a study of T cell repertoires in cytomegalovirus infection. From the reads, TCRdb called clonotypes with MiXCR, one entry per CDR3 protein. The sample has 110,000 to 150,000 distinct CDR3 sequences, roughly 32% seen once. These receptors' antigens are unknown. The source material was CD8+ T cells from cultured PBMCs, sampled from culture after CMV antigen stimulation. The receptors come from a human donor in good health (CMV status not recorded). Some clones in this sample may be carry-over from other donors' samples. The CDR3 runs from the conserved cysteine through the conserved F or W. The order of the fields is J gene, clone size, D gene, V gene, CDR3 protein, CDR3 DNA. A D gene is named only where the DNA matches it firmly. Clone size is given for some rows only: seen once, a few or many times, or a class if the clone is expanded.

>TRBJ2-1|NA|NA|TRBV12-3/TRBV12-4
CASSFGIKGFF
TGTGCCAGCAGTTTCGGGATAAAGGGGTTCTTC
>TRBJ2-1|few|NA|TRBV19
CASSISQGPYQFF
TGTGCCAGTAGTATATCACAGGGTCCTTATCAGTTCTTC
>TRBJ2-2|many|TRBD1|TRBV11-3
CASSFPKTGANTGELFF
TGTGCCAGCAGCTTCCCGAAGACAGGGGCGAACACCGGGGAGCTGTTTTTT
>TRBJ1-1|NA|NA|TRBV30
CAWSVNWDTEAFF
TGTGCCTGGAGTGTAAACTGGGACACTGAAGCTTTCTTT
>TRBJ1-2|many|NA|TRBV4-1
CASSQKLHDLLHGYTF
TGCGCCAGCAGCCAGAAACTCCACGATCTGTTGCATGGCTACACCTTC
>TRBJ1-5|few|NA|TRBV6-1
CASSGTVLQPQHF
TGTGCCAGCAGTGGGACGGTATTGCAGCCCCAGCATTTT
>TRBJ2-3|many|NA|TRBV7-9
CASSWGTDTQYF
TGTGCCAGCAGCTGGGGCACAGATACGCAGTATTTT
>TRBJ2-3|many|NA|TRBV3-1
CASSQARGHTQYF
TGTGCCAGCAGCCAAGCCCGGGGACATACGCAGTATTTT
>TRBJ2-5|NA|NA|TRBV2
CASIGLRDQETQYF
TGTGCCAGCATTGGACTACGGGATCAAGAGACCCAGTACTTC
>TRBJ2-7|few|TRBD1|TRBV12-3/TRBV12-4
CASSPTGGIYEQYF
TGTGCCAGCAGCCCGACAGGGGGAATCTACGAGCAGTACTTC
>TRBJ1-1|NA|TRBD1|TRBV9
CASSADRGLTEAFF
TGTGCCAGCAGCGCGGACAGGGGGCTTACTGAAGCTTTCTTT
>TRBJ2-1|few|TRBD2|TRBV3-1
CASSNPWAGVRDEQFF
TGTGCCAGCAGCAATCCGTGGGCGGGGGTAAGGGATGAGCAGTTCTTC
>TRBJ1-2|NA|NA|TRBV19
CASSMGRTYGYTF
TGTGCCAGTAGTATGGGACGGACCTATGGCTACACCTTC
>TRBJ2-7|NA|NA|TRBV3-1
CASSQDVRNEQYF
TGTGCCAGCAGCCAAGACGTTAGGAACGAGCAGTACTTC
>TRBJ2-1|NA|TRBD2|TRBV5-1
CASSPGTSGGRRNEQFF
TGCGCCAGCAGCCCGGGGACTAGCGGGGGGCGTAGAAATGAGCAGTTCTTC
>TRBJ2-5|NA|NA|TRBV7-4
CASSGGRTQETQYF
TGTGCCAGCAGCGGCGGACGGACCCAAGAGACCCAGTACTTC
>TRBJ2-5|NA|NA|TRBV5-1
CASSLGVMQGEETQYF
TGCGCCAGCAGCTTGGGAGTAATGCAGGGAGAAGAGACCCAGTACTTC
>TRBJ1-2|many|NA|TRBV12-3/TRBV12-4
CASLEAGLNYGYTF
TGTGCCAGCCTGGAGGCAGGGCTGAACTATGGCTACACCTTC
>TRBJ1-1|few|NA|TRBV3-1
CASSQNLFGVKDTEAFF
TGTGCCAGCAGCCAAAACCTTTTCGGGGTAAAGGACACTGAAGCTTTCTTT
>TRBJ1-2|NA|NA|TRBV27
CASSLNQGNNYGYTF
TGTGCCAGCAGTTTAAACCAGGGGAACAACTATGGCTACACCTTC
>TRBJ2-1|NA|TRBD2|TRBV11-1
CASSFAGGRSYNEQFF
TGTGCCAGCAGCTTTGCGGGGGGCCGCTCCTACAATGAGCAGTTCTTC
>TRBJ2-1|NA|NA|TRBV2
CASSPGPGHEQFF
TGTGCCAGCAGCCCAGGACCGGGCCATGAGCAGTTCTTC
>TRBJ2-7|NA|TRBD2|TRBV7-2
CASSLDITSDEQYF
TGTGCCAGCAGCTTAGATATCACTAGCGACGAGCAGTACTTC
>TRBJ1-1|NA|NA|TRBV28
CASTSPEDSPPEAFF
TGTGCCAGTACCTCCCCTGAGGACAGCCCTCCGGAAGCTTTCTTT
>TRBJ2-4|NA|NA|TRBV9
CASSDRENIQYF
TGTGCCAGCAGCGACAGGGAGAACATTCAGTACTTC
>TRBJ2-7|many|TRBD2|TRBV7-2
CASSLEGLAGDEQYF
TGTGCCAGCAGCTTAGAGGGACTAGCGGGGGATGAGCAGTACTTC
>TRBJ1-5|NA|NA|TRBV4-1
CASSQVRGREGNQPQHF
TGCGCCAGCAGCCAAGTAAGGGGCAGGGAGGGCAATCAGCCCCAGCATTTT
>TRBJ2-1|NA|NA|TRBV28
CASSLSGAHEQFF
TGTGCCAGCAGTTTATCAGGGGCCCATGAGCAGTTCTTC
>TRBJ2-1|NA|NA|TRBV7-6
CASSYRTGLNEQFF
TGTGCCAGCAGCTACCGGACGGGCCTCAATGAGCAGTTCTTC
>TRBJ1-3|few|NA|TRBV28
CASSEITSGNTIYF
TGTGCCAGCAGTGAGATAACCTCTGGAAACACCATATATTTT
>TRBJ2-5|NA|TRBD2|TRBV29-1
CSVEWLAGGDNQETQYF
TGCAGCGTTGAGTGGCTAGCGGGGGGAGACAACCAAGAGACCCAGTACTTC
>TRBJ2-1|NA|NA|TRBV12-3/TRBV12-4
CASKGVAYNEQFF
TGTGCCAGCAAGGGGGTGGCCTACAATGAGCAGTTCTTC
>TRBJ2-1|NA|TRBD2|TRBV19
CATCLGSGDYNEQFF
TGTGCCACCTGCTTGGGTAGCGGGGACTACAATGAGCAGTTCTTC
>TRBJ2-3|NA|TRBD2|TRBV7-3
CASSLEAGGGTDTQYF
TGTGCCAGCAGCTTAGAGGCGGGGGGAGGCACAGATACGCAGTATTTT
>TRBJ1-2|NA|NA|TRBV7-6
CASSPPLGYTF
TGTGCCAGCAGCCCCCCCTTGGGCTACACCTTC
>TRBJ1-4|many|NA|TRBV7-8
CASSSRTDSNEKLFF
TGTGCCAGCAGCTCCAGGACCGATTCTAATGAAAAACTGTTTTTT
>TRBJ2-7|NA|NA|TRBV10-3
CAISLTLVPAEQYF
TGTGCCATCAGTCTGACCCTCGTCCCGGCCGAGCAGTACTTC
>TRBJ2-3|many|TRBD2|TRBV7-8
CASSRTSGGSADTQYF
TGTGCCAGCAGTCGGACTAGCGGGGGTTCTGCAGATACGCAGTATTTT
>TRBJ2-3|few|NA|TRBV6-8
CASSPQQSRTDTQYF
TGTGCCAGCAGCCCACAACAGAGTCGTACAGATACGCAGTATTTT
>TRBJ2-1|once|TRBD2|TRBV9
CASSAPGTTNEQFF
TGTGCCAGCAGCGCCCCCGGGACTACCAATGAGCAGTTCTTC
>TRBJ2-1|few|TRBD1|TRBV5-6
CASSDTGTGFANEQFF
TGTGCCAGCAGCGACACCGGGACAGGGTTTGCCAATGAGCAGTTCTTC
>TRBJ2-6|NA|NA|TRBV4-3
CASSPSQSGANVLTF
TGCGCCAGCAGCCCCTCCCAGTCTGGGGCCAACGTCCTGACTTTC
>TRBJ2-7|many|TRBD2|TRBV4-1
CASSLGTSGGVVGEQYF
TGCGCCAGCAGCCTTGGGACTAGCGGGGGTGTTGTCGGCGAGCAGTACTTC
>TRBJ1-2|NA|TRBD1|TRBV7-2
CASSWYPLQGEGGYTF
TGTGCCAGCAGCTGGTACCCGCTTCAGGGGGAGGGAGGCTACACCTTC